These 32 T cell receptor beta chains originate from one sample sequenced in a study of T cell responses to AZD1222 COVID-19 vaccine. Data came from immunoSEQ multiplex PCR; TCRdb stores just in-frame clones and leaves some out. The sample contains under 95,000 clones, 87% of which appear only once. The sequencing used peripheral blood, collected 28 days after the second AZD1222 dose. Every receptor here comes from an adult who received the AZD1222 COVID-19 vaccine.

This rearrangement joins TRBV11-1 to TRBJ1-2; 9 nucleotides agree with TRBD1. The CDR3 loop spans 14 amino acids. J was trimmed by 8 bases and V by 5 bases; bases with no gene match: 9. Germline assignment: CDR1 SGHAT and CDR2 FQDESV (reference sequence). The CDR3 region is CASSRDRDTRGYTF. The CDR3 region has the DNA TGTGCCAGCAGCCGGGACAGGGACACCCGAGGCTACACCTTC.

The V and J genes are TRBV11-2 and TRBJ2-1, with 10 nucleotides matching TRBD2. J was trimmed by 7 bases and V by 3 bases; bases with no gene match: 6. The CDR3 is made up of 15 amino acids. CDR1 is SGHAT and CDR2 is FQNNGV in the germline V gene. In DNA, the CDR3 is TGTGCCAGCAGCTTCCCTAGCGGGGGAAAAAATGAGCAGTTCTTC. Encoded protein: CASSFPSGGKNEQFF.

The gene calls are TRBV7-2 and TRBJ2-2; possible D gene TRBD2, 7 bases. Trimming left V 6 bases short and J 6 bases short, with 17 bases between. Looked up from germline, CDR1 is SGHTA and CDR2 is FQGNSA. The CDR3 runs to 15 residues. CDR3 sequence (DNA): TGTGCCAGCAGGGACAAACAGGGAGGGGCCGGGGAGCTGTTTTTT. It is translated as CASRDKQGGAGELFF.

A single count supports this clone. The genes are TRBV18 and TRBJ2-1, with D maybe TRBD2 (6 bases). The CDR3 extends over 16 amino acids. The germline V and J ends were trimmed by 1 base and 4 bases, with 14 bases remaining between them. CDR1 is KGHSH and CDR2 is LQKENI in the germline V gene. The CDR3 spells CASSPRRDARYNEQFF. Written as DNA, the CDR3 is TGTGCCAGCTCACCACGGAGGGATGCGCGGTACAATGAGCAGTTCTTC.

The rearrangement joins TRBV11-2 to TRBJ2-5; 12 bases map to TRBD2. Germline V gene lookup returns CDR1 SGHAT and CDR2 FQNNGV. The CDR3 loop spans 16 amino acids. After removal of 5 bases from V and 2 bases from J, the junction contained 6 bases not matched to a gene. The CDR3 DNA reads TGTGCCAGCAGCCCCTCTAGCGGGGGGGGGCAAGAGACCCAGTACTTC. It specifies CASSPSSGGGQETQYF.

A single count supports this clone. The junction does not match germline at one end; this may be a read error. The chain joins TRBV5-4 to TRBJ2-7; D not resolved. CDR3 length: 12 residues. Germline V gene data show CDR1 as SGHNT and CDR2 as YYREEE (reference sequence). The CDR3 sequence is CASSFNSHEQYF. The DNA of the CDR3 is TGTGCCAGCAGCTTTAACTCCCACGAGCAGTACTTC.

The rearrangement links TRBV6-5 to TRBJ2-7; D is uncertain. Trimming cost V 2 bases and J 6 bases, with 11 bases left between them. The CDR3 totals 13 residues. Germline lookup yields CDR1 MNHEY and CDR2 SVGAGI. DNA of the CDR3: TGTGCCAGCAGTTACGCGTATGGGTTCGAGCAGTACTTC. Protein sequence: CASSYAYGFEQYF.

The chain couples TRBV7-2 to TRBJ2-2; a possible D gene is TRBD1 (6 bases). The length of the CDR3 is 14 residues. V shed 7 bases and J shed 5 bases, with 14 bases lying between them. Germline CDR1 is SGHTA and CDR2 is FQGNSA. DNA for the CDR3: TGTGCCAGCAAGGGACATCAGTTAACCGGGGAGCTGTTTTTT. This translates into CASKGHQLTGELFF.

The chain joins TRBV18 to TRBJ2-5, with D uncertain. V dropped 2 bases and J dropped 5 bases, with 18 bases sitting between them. The germline gives CDR1 KGHSH, CDR2 LQKENI. This CDR3 has 16 amino acids. CDR3 DNA: TGTGCCAGCTCACCATTCCGGGTAAAAGGCGGTGAGACCCAGTACTTC. Translation: CASSPFRVKGGETQYF.

The chain carries TRBV11-2 and TRBJ2-2; TRBD1 agrees at 9 bases. Germline values: CDR1 SGHAT, CDR2 FQNNGV. The J segment lost 3 bases and the V segment lost 5 bases, leaving 7 bases of the junction unmatched. CDR3 length: 16 residues. The CDR3 spells CASSHHRGQDTGELFF. The CDR3 DNA sequence: TGTGCCAGCAGCCATCACAGGGGGCAAGACACCGGGGAGCTGTTTTTT. Combining the CDR3 with reference TRBV11-2 and TRBJ2-2 gives the whole variable domain EAGVAQSPRYKIIEKRQSVAFWCNPISGHATLYWYQQILGQGPKLLIQFQNNGVVDDSQLPKDRFSAERLKGVDSTLKIQPAKLEDSAVYLCASSHHRGQDTGELFFGEGSRLTVL.

The chain has TRBV7-9 and TRBJ1-2, with 10 bases lining up with TRBD1. Germline CDR1 reads SEHNR; CDR2 reads FQNEAQ (reference sequence). The length of the CDR3 is 15 residues. V trimming: 6 bases; J trimming: 4 bases; junction bases outside the gene matches: 8. In DNA, the CDR3 is TGTGCCAGCAGTTACGGGACAGGGGCGTCCTATGGCTACACCTTC. As protein: CASSYGTGASYGYTF.

The CDR3 spells CASSWRVGQGRKETQYF. CDR3 nucleotides: TGCGCCAGCAGCTGGAGGGTGGGGCAGGGTCGAAAGGAGACCCAGTACTTC. The chain links TRBV5-1 to TRBJ2-5; TRBD2 is a possible D gene (6 bases). V was shortened by 3 bases and J by 5 bases, with 23 bases between the two germline ends. Germline-derived CDR1 and CDR2 are SGHRS and YFSETQ. The CDR3 contains 17 residues.

The rearrangement uses TRBV5-8 and TRBJ2-7, with 8 bases that match TRBD1. V gave up 4 bases and J gave up 4 bases; unmatched junction bases: 16. The germline CDR1 and CDR2 sequences are SGHTS and YDEGEE. The CDR3 extends over 17 amino acids. CDR3 sequence: CASSHLSDGTGGYEQYF. CDR3 DNA: TGTGCCAGCAGCCACCTGAGCGACGGGACAGGAGGTTACGAGCAGTACTTC. The variable domain in full, completed from reference TRBV5-8 and TRBJ2-7, reads EAGVTQSPTHLIKTRGQQATLRCSPISGHTSVYWYQQALGLGLQFLLWYDEGEERNRGNFPPRFSGRQFPNYSSELNVNALELEDSALYLCASSHLSDGTGGYEQYFGPGTRLTVT.

The chain carries TRBV4-1 and TRBJ1-4; D possibly corresponds to TRBD1 (5 bases). The V gene lost 6 bases and the J gene lost 0 bases, with 14 bases spanning the gap. Germline CDR1 and CDR2: MGHRA and YSYEKL. This CDR3 contains 16 residues. The CDR3 nucleotides are TGCGCCAGCAGATGGCGGCAGGGTGCAACTAATGAAAAACTGTTTTTT. Residues: CASRWRQGATNEKLFF.

The rearrangement links TRBV5-4 to TRBJ1-1, with 7 bases that match TRBD1. The junction had 8 bases not matched to a gene; V was cut back by 0 bases and J by 3 bases. Germline CDR1 and CDR2: SGHNT and YYREEE (reference sequence). CDR3 length: 16 amino acids. The CDR3 sequence is CASSLGQGRVDTEAFF. CDR3 nucleotide sequence: TGTGCCAGCAGCTTGGGACAGGGAAGGGTGGACACTGAAGCTTTCTTT.

The chain joins TRBV4-3 to TRBJ2-7, with 11 bases identical to TRBD1. The CDR3 has 15 residues. Germline values: CDR1 LGHNA, CDR2 YSLEER. The V segment lost 2 bases and the J segment 3 bases; nucleotides outside the gene matches: 3. CDR3 DNA: TGCGCCAGCAGCCAACGGACAGGGGGCAACTACGAGCAGTACTTC. Translation gives CASSQRTGGNYEQYF.

The chain employs TRBV5-1 and TRBJ2-5, with unresolved D. The CDR3 is 15 residues long. Trimming took 0 bases from V and 3 from J, leaving 12 bases between them. The V gene's germline CDR1 is SGHRS and CDR2 YFSETQ. CDR3 loop: CASSLVSGSEETQYF. In DNA form, the CDR3 reads TGCGCCAGCAGCTTGGTATCTGGTTCCGAAGAGACCCAGTACTTC.

The J gene is TRBJ2-5, the V gene TRBV5-1; 8 bases line up with TRBD1. V lost 0 bases to trimming and J lost 2 bases; unmatched junction nucleotides: 3. This CDR3 has 15 amino acids. CDR1 is SGHRS, CDR2 YFSETQ, per germline. DNA of the CDR3: TGCGCCAGCAGCTTGGAGGGGACAGGACAAGAGACCCAGTACTTC. It encodes CASSLEGTGQETQYF. The variable domain in full, with the rest retrieved from reference TRBV5-1 and TRBJ2-5, is KAGVTQTPRYLIKTRGQQVTLSCSPISGHRSVSWYQQTPGQGLQFLFEYFSETQRNKGNFPGRFSGRQFSNSRSEMNVSTLELGDSALYLCASSLEGTGQETQYFGPGTRLLVL.

The chain combines TRBV3-1 (or the pseudogene TRBV3-2) with TRBJ1-1; no clear D gene. Germline CDR1 and CDR2: LGHDT and YNNKEL (reference sequence). The CDR3 spans 14 residues. V lost 0 bases, J lost 2 bases, and 7 bases lay in between. CDR3 DNA sequence: TGTGCCAGCAGCCAAGATCCCACAAACACTGAAGCTTTCTTT. It specifies CASSQDPTNTEAFF.

J is TRBJ1-1 and V is TRBV7-9; D gene uncertain. The germline CDR1 and CDR2 sequences are SEHNR and FQNEAQ (reference sequence). CDR3 size: 13 residues. Trimming cost V 1 base and J 13 bases, with 16 bases left between them. DNA for the CDR3: TGTGCCAGCAGCTTAGATGGCAGCCTAAAGGGTTTCTTT. It codes for CASSLDGSLKGFF.

This clone has just one count. This sequence joins TRBV7-2 and TRBJ1-3, with unresolved D. Germline CDR1 reads SGHTA; CDR2 reads FQGNSA. The CDR3 contains 16 residues. Trimming removed 3 bases from V and 0 bases from J, with 12 bases in between. The CDR3 DNA is TGTGCCAGCAGCTTCGTCGGACCTAGCTCTGGAAACACCATATATTTT. Translating it yields CASSFVGPSSGNTIYF. Looking up the rest from reference TRBV7-2 and TRBJ1-3 gives the full variable domain: GAGVSQSPSNKVTEKGKDVELRCDPISGHTALYWYRQSLGQGLEFLIYFQGNSAPDKSGLPSDRFSAERTGGSVSTLTIQRTQQEDSAVYLCASSFVGPSSGNTIYFGEGSWLTVV.

The V gene is TRBV7-3, the J gene TRBJ2-7, with a weak D call TRBD1 (6 bases). The germline CDR1 and CDR2 sequences are SGHTA and FQGTGA. Trimming removed 5 bases at V and 0 bases at J, with 14 bases between. The CDR3 spans 15 residues. The CDR3 region is CASSPKTGSSYEQYF. As DNA, the CDR3 is TGTGCCAGCAGCCCAAAGACAGGAAGCTCCTACGAGCAGTACTTC.

The chain has TRBV30 and TRBJ2-6; D is unresolved. There are 15 residues in the CDR3. The ends were cut back, 2 bases at V and 4 bases at J, with 12 bases in the middle. Germline CDR1 GTSNPN, CDR2 SVGIG (reference sequence). CDR3 loop: CAWSKHFGGANVLTF. The CDR3 DNA follows: TGTGCCTGGAGTAAGCATTTCGGCGGGGCCAACGTCCTGACTTTC. Full variable domain (rest looked up from reference TRBV30 and TRBJ2-6): SQTIHQWPATLVQPVGSPLSLECTVEGTSNPNLYWYRQAAGRGLQLLFYSVGIGQISSEVPQNLSASRPQDRQFILSSKKLLLSDSGFYLCAWSKHFGGANVLTFGAGSRLTVL.

The gene calls are TRBV9 and TRBJ2-5; 12 nucleotides match TRBD2. The CDR3 is 18 residues long. Germline loops: CDR1 SGDLS, CDR2 YYNGEE. Trimming at V came to 0 bases and at J to 1 base, leaving 7 bases not matched to a gene. CDR3 sequence reads: CASSVGLAGVGGQETQYF. The CDR3, as DNA: TGTGCCAGCAGCGTAGGACTAGCGGGGGTAGGGGGCCAAGAGACCCAGTACTTC.

This clone was found once. The rearrangement uses TRBV7-6 and TRBJ1-1; 9 bases agree with TRBD1. The CDR3 runs to 15 residues. V shed 5 bases, J shed 0 bases, and the junction held 4 bases outside the gene matches. Germline CDR1 reads SGHVS; CDR2 reads FNYEAQ. The CDR3 loop is CASSKRTGVNTEAFF. As DNA, the CDR3 is TGTGCCAGCAGCAAACGGACAGGGGTGAACACTGAAGCTTTCTTT.

The chain couples TRBV30 to TRBJ2-1, with 13 bases fitting TRBD2. The CDR3 totals 14 residues. CDR1 GTSNPN and CDR2 SVGIG come from the germline V gene (reference sequence). V was pared by 3 bases and J by 10 bases, with 6 bases of the junction left unmatched. This chain's CDR3 is CAWRNGLAGDEQFF. As DNA, the CDR3 is TGTGCCTGGAGAAACGGACTAGCGGGGGACGAGCAGTTCTTC.

V usage is TRBV6-5 and J usage is TRBJ2-2, with 10 bases aligning to TRBD1. The ends lost 7 bases at V and 4 bases at J; junction bases unmatched: 6. Per germline, CDR1 MNHEY and CDR2 SVGAGI. The CDR3 loop spans 15 amino acids. The CDR3 reads CASTRDRGSTGELFF. DNA of the CDR3: TGTGCCAGCACCAGGGACAGGGGTAGCACCGGGGAGCTGTTTTTT.

V is TRBV24-1 and J is TRBJ1-5; D perhaps matches TRBD1 (5 bases). V dropped 4 bases and J dropped 0 bases, with 9 bases sitting between them. CDR3 length: 15 amino acids. The germline CDR1 and CDR2 sequences are KGHDR and SFDVKD. CDR3 residues: CATSEPTASNQPQHF. As DNA, the CDR3 is TGTGCCACCAGTGAACCGACAGCTAGCAATCAGCCCCAGCATTTT.

This clone was seen once. This CDR3 is CASSRLGGPDITMETQYF. The CDR3 region has the DNA TGTGCCAGCAGCCGACTAGGAGGACCAGACATTACGATGGAGACCCAGTACTTC. The J gene is TRBJ2-5, the V gene TRBV6-7; TRBD2 might be the D (6 bases). TRBV6-7 is known as an ORF, though its function is uncertain. Trimming took off 6 bases at V and 5 bases at J, with 28 bases between the two ends. The CDR3 length is 18 residues.

In its sample, this clone was seen once. V gene TRBV7-2 combines with J gene TRBJ1-2; no clear D gene. The CDR3 totals 14 residues. Per the germline V gene, CDR1 is SGHTA and CDR2 is FQGNSA. V was cut by 0 bases and J by 14 bases, with 19 bases left in between. CDR3 sequence: CASSLAVNGPAETF. CDR3 nucleotides: TGTGCCAGCAGCTTAGCCGTGAATGGGCCCGCGGAAACCTTC.

This clone was recorded a few times. The chain links TRBV9 to TRBJ2-3, with D possibly being TRBD2 (6 bases). CDR1 is SGDLS, CDR2 YYNGEE, per germline. The CDR3 covers 16 residues. V lost 3 bases and J 2 bases, leaving 16 bases between the germline ends. CDR3 residues: CASSAYRDLSTDTQYF. DNA of the CDR3: TGTGCCAGCAGCGCCTACCGGGACTTATCCACAGATACGCAGTATTTT.

The V gene is TRBV2, the J gene TRBJ2-7, with TRBD1 as a possible D gene (6 bases). The CDR3 covers 16 residues. V was clipped by 4 bases and J by 0 bases, with 16 bases between them. Germline V gene data show CDR1 as SNHLY and CDR2 as FYNNEI. The CDR3 bases are TGTGCCAGCAGTGTGGACAGAGCGAACCCCTCCTACGAGCAGTACTTC. This gives the protein CASSVDRANPSYEQYF.